This T cell receptor beta chain came from a study of blood T cell repertoires in COVID-19 (dated by TCRdb to the early 2020s). Regarding the complete study: Samples from collaborators originated in the United States, Italy and Spain and spanned both the acute and convalescent phases of COVID-19. The samples were drawn from the first 160 participants of the ongoing ImmuneRACE study and from 1,254 subjects provided by 6 global collaborators. Where available, HLA class I and class II types were taken from metadata supplied by the sample provider and were not determined by assay-based typing. Nearly every sample came with metadata listing a de-identified subject ID, COVID-19 status, age in years and sex. A freely available public database, intended as a resource for researchers studying the immune response to SARS-CoV-2, is where the repertoires were released. Subjects who had been exposed to COVID-19, were actively infected with it, or had recovered from it provided the deeply sampled blood TCRbeta repertoires that made up the dataset. The material from the prospective study consisted of cDNA or gDNA derived from T cells, B-cell-depleted T cells, or PBMCs. Here is what the overall study found, with its caveats: How much clinical and demographic metadata was included differed by source and by participant, and the metadata was provided uncurated.

TCRbeta CDR3 regions were amplified from genomic DNA using the immunoSEQ Assay, a bias-controlled multiplex PCR. As for how the authors treated the data: Nucleated cell counts per sample were estimated from amplification of reference gene primers within the assay. To quantify the absolute abundance of each unique TCRbeta CDR3 rearrangement, sequence reads were collapsed and filtered. For each sample, productive Simpson clonality was calculated as the square root of Simpson's diversity index over productive rearrangements. Sourced from immuneACCESS, this table was stored by TCRdb with only in-frame sequences that have V and J called. A share of the clones is absent; for the studies checked, an unresolved V gene accounts for under half, and the remainder has no known explanation. V, J and clone size derive from that table, while D and trimming were established from the DNA sequence. For this sample the table gives 200,000 to 250,000 clones, of which more than 65% were detected only once. The ten most abundant clones make up 3.5% to 4% of the sample.

Collaborating institutions collected whole blood in K2EDTA tubes following their own protocols. For TCRbeta analysis, collaborators shipped samples in one of three forms: frozen whole blood, isolated PBMCs, or DNA extracted from either of those sample types. This clone was observed a single time. Its antigen has not been determined. Per-base qualities were not stored, and no clone one base away is much larger. CDR1 GTSNPN and CDR2 SVGIG are derived from the germline V gene (reference sequence). The CDR3 runs 14 amino acids, cysteine and phenylalanine included. The CDR3 DNA has 42 bases and is translated from base 1. V drops 0 bases and J drops 7 bases, leaving 15 bases in between.

The chain is assembled from TRBV30 and TRBJ1-2; tentative D gene TRBD1, with 5 bases matching. The sequence came from a woman at least 80 years old with acute or convalescent COVID-19. Sequenced input: peripheral blood. CDR3 loop: CAWSVLGGEGGYTF. The DNA is as follows: TGTGCCTGGAGTGTACTCGGGGGTGAGGGTGGCTACACCTTC.